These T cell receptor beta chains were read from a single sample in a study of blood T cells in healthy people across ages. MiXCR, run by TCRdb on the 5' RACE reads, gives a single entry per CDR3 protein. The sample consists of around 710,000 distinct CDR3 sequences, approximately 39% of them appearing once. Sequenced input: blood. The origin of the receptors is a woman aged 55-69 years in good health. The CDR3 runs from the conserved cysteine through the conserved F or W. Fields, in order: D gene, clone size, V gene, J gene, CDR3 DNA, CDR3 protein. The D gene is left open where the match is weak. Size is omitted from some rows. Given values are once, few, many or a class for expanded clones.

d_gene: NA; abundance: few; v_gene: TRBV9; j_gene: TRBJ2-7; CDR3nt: TGTGCCAGCAGCGTAGGGGACGGTCGTTCTACCTACGAGCAGTACTTC; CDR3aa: CASSVGDGRSTYEQYF
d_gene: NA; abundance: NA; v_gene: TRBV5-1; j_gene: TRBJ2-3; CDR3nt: TGCGCCAGCAGCTTGGTGTACCGGACATCGGGGGTACATACGCAGTATTTT; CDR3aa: CASSLVYRTSGVHTQYF
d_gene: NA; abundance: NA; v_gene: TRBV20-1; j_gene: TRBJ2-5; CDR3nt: TGCAGTGCTAGTGTCCGGGCAAGCGAGACCCAGTACTTC; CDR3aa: CSASVRASETQYF
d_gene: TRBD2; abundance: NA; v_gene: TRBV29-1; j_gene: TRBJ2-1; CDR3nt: TGCAGCGCCACCTATAGCGGGAGGTCGTACGATGAGCAGTTCTTC; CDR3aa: CSATYSGRSYDEQFF
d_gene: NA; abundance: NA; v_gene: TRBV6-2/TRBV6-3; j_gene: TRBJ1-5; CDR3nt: TGTGCCAGCAAAAATCCTCAGGGGAGACATCAGGCCCAGCATTTT; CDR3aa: CASKNPQGRHQAQHF
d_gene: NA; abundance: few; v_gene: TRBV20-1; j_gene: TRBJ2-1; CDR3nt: TGCAGTGCTAGAGGGTCGACTGGACAAGAGACCCAGTTCTTC; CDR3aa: CSARGSTGQETQFF
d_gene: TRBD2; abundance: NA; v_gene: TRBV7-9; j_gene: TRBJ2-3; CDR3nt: TGTGCCAGCAGCTTAACCGGGACTAGCCATGAAGATACGCAGTATTTT; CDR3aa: CASSLTGTSHEDTQYF
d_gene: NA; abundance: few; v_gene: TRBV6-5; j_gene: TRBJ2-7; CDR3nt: TGTGCCAGCAGTTACTCTCAAGGGATCGAGCAGTACTTC; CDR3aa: CASSYSQGIEQYF
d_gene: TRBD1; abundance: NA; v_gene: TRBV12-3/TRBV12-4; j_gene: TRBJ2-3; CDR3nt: TGTGCCAGCAGTTTCTACGGGACAGGGACATTATATACGCAGTATTTT; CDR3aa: CASSFYGTGTLYTQYF
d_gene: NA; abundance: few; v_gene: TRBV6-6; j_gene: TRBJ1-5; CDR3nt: TGTGCCAGCAGACCTCCGGACAGCCTTAATCAGCCCCAGCATTTT; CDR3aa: CASRPPDSLNQPQHF
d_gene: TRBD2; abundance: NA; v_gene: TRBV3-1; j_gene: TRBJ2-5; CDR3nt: TGTGCCAGCAGCCAAGGCGGGGGGCCAGAGACCCAGTACTTC; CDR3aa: CASSQGGGPETQYF
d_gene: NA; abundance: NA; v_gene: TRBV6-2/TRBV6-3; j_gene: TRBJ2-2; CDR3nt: TGTGCCAGCAGTTACCACCCACTAACCGGGGAGCTGTTTTTT; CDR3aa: CASSYHPLTGELFF
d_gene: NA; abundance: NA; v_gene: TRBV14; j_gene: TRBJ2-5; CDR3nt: TGTGCCAGCAGCCCCACAGTACCGGAGACCCAGTACTTC; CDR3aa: CASSPTVPETQYF
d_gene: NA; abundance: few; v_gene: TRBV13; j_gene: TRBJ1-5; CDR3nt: TGTGCCAGCAGCTTAGGCATGGGCAGGGGCGACCAGCCCCAGCATTTT; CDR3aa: CASSLGMGRGDQPQHF
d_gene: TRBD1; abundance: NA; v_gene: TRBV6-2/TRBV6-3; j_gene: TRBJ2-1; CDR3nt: TGTGCCAGCAACTCCGGGACAGGGCATCACAATGAGCGGTTCTTC; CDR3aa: CASNSGTGHHNERFF
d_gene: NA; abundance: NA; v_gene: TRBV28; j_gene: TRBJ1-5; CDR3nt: TGTGCCAGCAGCAGGACATTGAATCAGCCCCAGCATTTT; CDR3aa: CASSRTLNQPQHF
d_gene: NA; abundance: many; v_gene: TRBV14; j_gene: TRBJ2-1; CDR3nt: TGTGCCAGCAGCCCCCCGGGCCAGCTGAACAATGAGCAGTTCTTC; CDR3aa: CASSPPGQLNNEQFF
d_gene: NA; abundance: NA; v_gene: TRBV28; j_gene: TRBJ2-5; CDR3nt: TGTGCCAGCAGTTCTTTGATGGAGACCCAGTACTTC; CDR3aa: CASSSLMETQYF
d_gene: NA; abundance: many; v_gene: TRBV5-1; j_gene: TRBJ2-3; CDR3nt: TGTGCCAGCAGTTTGGCGGGGGCTAGCACAGATACGCAGTATTTT; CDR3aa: CASSLAGASTDTQYF
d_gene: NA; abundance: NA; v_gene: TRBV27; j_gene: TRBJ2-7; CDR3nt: TGTGCCAGCAGTTTAGCGAAGGGGTCCTACGAGCAGTACTTC; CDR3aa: CASSLAKGSYEQYF
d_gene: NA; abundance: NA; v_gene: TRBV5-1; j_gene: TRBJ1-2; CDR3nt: TGCGCCAGCAGTGACCCGCCAGCTTATGGCTACACCTTC; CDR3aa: CASSDPPAYGYTF